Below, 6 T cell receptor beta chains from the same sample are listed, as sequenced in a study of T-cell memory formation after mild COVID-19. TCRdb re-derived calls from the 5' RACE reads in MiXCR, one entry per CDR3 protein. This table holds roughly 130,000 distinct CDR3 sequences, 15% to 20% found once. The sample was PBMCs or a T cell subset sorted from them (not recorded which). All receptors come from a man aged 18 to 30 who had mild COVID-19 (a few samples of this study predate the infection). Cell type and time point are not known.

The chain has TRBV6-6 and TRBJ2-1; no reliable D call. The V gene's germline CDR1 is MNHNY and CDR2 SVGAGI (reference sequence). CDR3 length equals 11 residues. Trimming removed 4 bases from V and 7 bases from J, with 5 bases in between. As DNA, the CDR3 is TGTGCCAGCAGTTTGACGAATGAGCAGTTCTTC. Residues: CASSLTNEQFF.

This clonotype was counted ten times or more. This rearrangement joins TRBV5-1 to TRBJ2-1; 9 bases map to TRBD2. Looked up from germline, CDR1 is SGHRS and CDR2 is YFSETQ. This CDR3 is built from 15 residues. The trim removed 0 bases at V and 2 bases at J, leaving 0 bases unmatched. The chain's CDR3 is CASSLGGGAYNEQFF. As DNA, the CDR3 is TGCGCCAGCAGCTTGGGCGGGGGGGCCTACAATGAGCAGTTCTTC.

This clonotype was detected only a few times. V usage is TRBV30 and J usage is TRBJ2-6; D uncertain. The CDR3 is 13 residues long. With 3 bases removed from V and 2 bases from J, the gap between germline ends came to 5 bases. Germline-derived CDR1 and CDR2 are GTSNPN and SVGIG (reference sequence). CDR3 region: CAWRTAGANVLTF. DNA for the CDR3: TGTGCCTGGAGAACAGCTGGGGCCAACGTCCTGACTTTC.

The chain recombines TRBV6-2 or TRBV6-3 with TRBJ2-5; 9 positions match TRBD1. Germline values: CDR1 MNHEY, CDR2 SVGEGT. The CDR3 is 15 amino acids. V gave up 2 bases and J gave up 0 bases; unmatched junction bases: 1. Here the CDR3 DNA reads TGTGCCAGCAGTTACCGGACAGGGGACCAAGAGACCCAGTACTTC. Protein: CASSYRTGDQETQYF.

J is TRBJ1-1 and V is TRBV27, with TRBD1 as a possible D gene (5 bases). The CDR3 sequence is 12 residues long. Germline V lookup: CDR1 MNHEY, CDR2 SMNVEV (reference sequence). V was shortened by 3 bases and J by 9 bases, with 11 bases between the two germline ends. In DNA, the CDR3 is TGTGCCAGCAGTTTCGCAGGGCGGAAAGCTTTCTTT. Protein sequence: CASSFAGRKAFF.

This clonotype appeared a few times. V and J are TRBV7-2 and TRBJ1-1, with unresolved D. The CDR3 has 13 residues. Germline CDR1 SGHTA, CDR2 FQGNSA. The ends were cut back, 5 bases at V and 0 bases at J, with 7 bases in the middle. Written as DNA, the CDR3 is TGTGCCAGCAGCCCCGGGATGAACACTGAAGCTTTCTTT. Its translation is CASSPGMNTEAFF.